This T cell receptor (beta chain) is drawn from a study of T-cell reconstitution after alpha-beta-depleted transplantation in children. Findings and limits, study-wide: About two months after transplant, alpha-beta T cells reportedly came from several hundred expanded graft clones.

Using unique molecular identifiers, the investigators prepared the TCRbeta library. One entry per CDR3 protein, called by TCRdb with MiXCR from the PCR reads. This sample yields around 700,000 distinct CDR3 sequences, of which 13% are seen a single time; 0.65% to 0.9% belongs to the top ten. Worth noting for this clonotype: Its antigen is currently unknown.

Germline values: CDR1 SGHRS, CDR2 YFSETQ. V lost 7 bases and J 0 bases, leaving 11 bases between the germline ends. The CDR3 consists of 14 residues. This receptor was obtained from a girl aged 2 to 10 with congenital amegakaryocytic thrombocytopenia, due to receive a stem cell transplant. The sequencing here drew on PBMCs, taken before TCRalphabeta/CD19-depleted stem cell transplant. The chain combines TRBV5-1 with TRBJ2-1; D is undetermined. The CDR3 here is CASEDPSSYNEQFF. The CDR3, as DNA: TGCGCCAGCGAGGACCCGAGCTCCTACAATGAGCAGTTCTTC.